The T cell receptor beta chain under discussion was sequenced for a study of T cell responses to AZD1222 COVID-19 vaccine. Findings of the study overall: Two doses of AZD1222 preceded a rise in Spike-specific TCR breadth and depth. Sampling that yielded the repertoires occurred only after the peak T cell response. The donor group comprised mostly white British people and more females; the analysis possibly underestimated clonal diversity.

Clones were sequenced by immunoSEQ multiplex PCR, and TCRdb holds only the in-frame ones, with some missing. The sample yields over 95,000 clones, about 91% seen once. Germline CDR1 is LNHDA and CDR2 is SQIVND (reference sequence). V lost 5 bases to trimming and J lost 1 base, with 12 bases between them. This CDR3 comprises 15 residues. Worth noting for this clone: Its specificity is unknown.

This sequence was found in an adult who received the AZD1222 COVID-19 vaccine. This specimen was peripheral blood, taken 28 days after the second AZD1222 dose. The gene calls are TRBV19 and TRBJ1-3, with a tentative D call TRBD1 (5 bases). The CDR3 DNA follows: TGTGCCAGTAGTGCTCTAAGGGGTTCTGGAAACACCATATATTTT. Its translation is CASSALRGSGNTIYF.